This T cell receptor (beta chain) stems from a study of CD8 T cells in Susac syndrome (dated by TCRdb to about 2019). About the full investigation: Whether CD8+ T cell activation and differentiation in Susac syndrome was antigen driven was tested using repertoire sequencing. General conclusions and limits of the study: The number of individuals in the TCR sequencing and HLA analysis was acknowledged as relatively small.

Peripheral blood CD8+ and CD4+ T cells from healthy donors, Susac syndrome patients and multiple sclerosis patients were profiled by high-throughput TCR beta sequencing. Healthy donors were included as age- and sex-matched controls. Bulk CD8+ and CD4+ T cells were purified by magnetic negative isolation, while CD8+ TEMRA cells were enriched using FACS. Blood was drawn into EDTA tubes, processed within 24 hours, and PBMCs were isolated by density gradient centrifugation. PBMCs intended for TCR sequencing were frozen in liquid nitrogen and were later thawed in a 37 degrees C water bath. Purity of sorted or isolated CD4+, CD8+ and CD8+ TEMRA cells was at least 90%. Regarding this clonotype: The clone's antigen remains unknown. No base quality information exists; no much larger clone differs at one position.

CDR1 GTSNPN and CDR2 SVGIG are derived from the germline V gene (reference sequence). The junction carries 8 bases between V and J, which are trimmed by 1 base and 6 bases respectively. Including the terminal cysteine and phenylalanine, the CDR3 comprises 12 residues. Of the read, only the CDR3 DNA is kept; its 36 bases are in frame from base 1. RNA was extracted using the RNeasy kit, and roughly 0.45 to 1 microgram was reverse transcribed with random hexamers. TCR beta CDR3 regions were amplified with the immunoSEQ multiplex PCR assay covering 54 Vbeta and 13 Jbeta segments. To correct PCR amplification bias, a synthetic template baseline was used for both primer optimization and computational correction. On the study's bioinformatics: Reads were annotated to V, D and J genes according to IMGT and were analyzed with immunoSEQ Analyzer, with only productive sequences retained. To calculate clonality, Shannon entropy was normalized by log2 of the number of productive unique sequences and then subtracted from one. For each patient and control, public and private clones were evaluated within the 100 most prevalent clones. Clones were defined as Susac-specific if absent from the healthy and MS cohorts, from 1052 published viral clones and from other ImmuneACCESS disease sequences. TCRdb reprocessing: public reads trimmed at Q25 with fastp, clones called with MiXCR, in-frame beta chains kept. Entries that share a CDR3 protein sequence are merged under the most common genes and DNA. The authors' filters were not applied to this entry. Counted in this sample were 120,000 to 150,000 distinct CDR3 sequences; approximately 94% of them appeared once. Of the sample, around 0.08% is held by the ten largest clones.

The sequenced sample was CD4+ T cells from PBMCs. The chain is encoded by TRBV30 joined to TRBJ2-3, with TRBD2 perhaps the D gene, on 5 matching bases. The receptor was isolated from a human donor in good health. Here is the DNA: TGTGCCTGGAGTGCCACGGGGGATACGCAGTATTTT. Translation gives CAWSATGDTQYF. The reference TRBV30 and TRBJ2-3 proteins fill in what lies around the CDR3, so the full variable domain reads SQTIHQWPATLVQPVGSPLSLECTVEGTSNPNLYWYRQAAGRGLQLLFYSVGIGQISSEVPQNLSASRPQDRQFILSSKKLLLSDSGFYLCAWSATGDTQYFGPGTRLTVL.